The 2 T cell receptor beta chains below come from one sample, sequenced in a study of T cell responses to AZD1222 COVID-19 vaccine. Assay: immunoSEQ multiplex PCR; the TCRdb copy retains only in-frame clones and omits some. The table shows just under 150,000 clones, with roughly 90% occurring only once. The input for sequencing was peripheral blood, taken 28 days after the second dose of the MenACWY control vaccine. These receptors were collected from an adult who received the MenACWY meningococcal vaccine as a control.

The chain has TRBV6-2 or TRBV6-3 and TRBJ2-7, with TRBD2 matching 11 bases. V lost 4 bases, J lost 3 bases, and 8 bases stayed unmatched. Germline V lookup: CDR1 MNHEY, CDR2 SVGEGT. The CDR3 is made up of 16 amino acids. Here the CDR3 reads CASSFSTSGNHYEQYF. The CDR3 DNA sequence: TGTGCCAGCAGTTTCTCGACTAGCGGGAATCACTACGAGCAGTACTTC.

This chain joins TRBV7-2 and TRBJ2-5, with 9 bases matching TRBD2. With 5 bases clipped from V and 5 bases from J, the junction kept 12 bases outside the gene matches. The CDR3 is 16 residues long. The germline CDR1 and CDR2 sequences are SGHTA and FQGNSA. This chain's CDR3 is CASSLRLAGLGETQYF. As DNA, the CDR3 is TGTGCCAGCAGCCTGCGCCTAGCGGGGTTAGGGGAGACCCAGTACTTC.